This T cell receptor beta chain emerged from a study of blood T cell repertoires in COVID-19. Study context: Samples representing acute and convalescent COVID-19 were sourced from the United States, Italy and Spain. From T cells, B-cell-depleted T cells, or PBMCs came the material, which was cDNA or gDNA.

Per the authors' pipeline: Reference gene primer amplification in the assay estimated nucleated cell counts. Method: immunoSEQ multiplex PCR; TCRdb's copy keeps in-frame clones and lacks some. V and J calls and clone size are given by that table; D and trimming were obtained from the DNA. The sample consists of more than 70,000 clones, roughly 80% of them appearing once. The V end was cut by 1 base, the J end by 3 bases, with 13 bases between. The germline V gene encodes CDR1 LNHDA and CDR2 SQIVND (reference sequence). CDR3 size: 15 residues. The sequence was obtained from a woman aged 70 to 79 with acute or convalescent COVID-19. The sample taken for sequencing was peripheral blood. This rearrangement joins TRBV19 to TRBJ2-7; D is undetermined. CDR3 DNA: TGTGCCAGTAGTATAGGGGCTTTAAGGATCTACGAGCAGTACTTC. Translating it yields CASSIGALRIYEQYF. The full variable domain, its missing parts supplied by reference TRBV19 and TRBJ2-7, is DGGITQSPKYLFRKEGQNVTLSCEQNLNHDAMYWYRQDPGQGLRLIYYSQIVNDFQKGDIAEGYSVSREKKESFPLTVTSAQKNPTAFYLCASSIGALRIYEQYFGPGTRLTVT.